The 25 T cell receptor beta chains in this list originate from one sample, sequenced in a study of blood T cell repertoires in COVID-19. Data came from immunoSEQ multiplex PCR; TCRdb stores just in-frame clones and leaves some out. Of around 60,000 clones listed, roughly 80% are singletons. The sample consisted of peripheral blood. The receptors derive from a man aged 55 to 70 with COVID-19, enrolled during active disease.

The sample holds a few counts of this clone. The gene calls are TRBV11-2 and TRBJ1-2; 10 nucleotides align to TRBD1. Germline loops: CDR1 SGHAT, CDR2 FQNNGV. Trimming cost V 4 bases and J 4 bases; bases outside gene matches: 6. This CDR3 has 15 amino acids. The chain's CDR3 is CASSSRQGAPYGYTF. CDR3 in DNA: TGTGCCAGCAGCTCCAGACAGGGGGCTCCCTATGGCTACACCTTC.

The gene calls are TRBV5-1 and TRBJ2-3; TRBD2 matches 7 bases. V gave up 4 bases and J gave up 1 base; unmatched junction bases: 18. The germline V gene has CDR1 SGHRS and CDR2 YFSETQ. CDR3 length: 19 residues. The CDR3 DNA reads TGCGCCAGCAGCCCTTTGTGGGGCAGGTCGGGGGGAGGCACAGATACGCAGTATTTT. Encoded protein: CASSPLWGRSGGGTDTQYF.

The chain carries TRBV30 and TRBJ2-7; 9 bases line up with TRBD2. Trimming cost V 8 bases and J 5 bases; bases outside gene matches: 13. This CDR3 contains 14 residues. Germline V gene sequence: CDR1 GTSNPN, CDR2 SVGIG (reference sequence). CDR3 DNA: TGTGCCCACGATGGGCTAGCGGGATCGGACGAGCAGTACTTC. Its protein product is CAHDGLAGSDEQYF.

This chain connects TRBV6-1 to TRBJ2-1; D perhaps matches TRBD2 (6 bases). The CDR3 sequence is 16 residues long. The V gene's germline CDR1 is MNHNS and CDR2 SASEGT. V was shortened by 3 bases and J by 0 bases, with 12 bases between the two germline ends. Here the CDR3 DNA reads TGTGCCAGCAGTGAGGAGGGGACGAGCTCCTACAATGAGCAGTTCTTC. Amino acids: CASSEEGTSSYNEQFF.

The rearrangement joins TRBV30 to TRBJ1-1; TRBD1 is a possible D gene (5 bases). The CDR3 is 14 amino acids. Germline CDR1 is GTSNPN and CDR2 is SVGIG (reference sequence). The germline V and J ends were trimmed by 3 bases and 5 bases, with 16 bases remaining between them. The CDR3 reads CAWRSMYRGTEAFF. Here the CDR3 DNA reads TGTGCCTGGAGGAGTATGTACCGGGGGACTGAAGCTTTCTTT.

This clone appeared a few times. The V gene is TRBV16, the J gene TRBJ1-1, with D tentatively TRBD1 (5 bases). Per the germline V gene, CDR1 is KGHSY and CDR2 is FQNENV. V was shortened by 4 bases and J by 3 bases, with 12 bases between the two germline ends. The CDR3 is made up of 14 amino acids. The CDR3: CASSPRGGYTEAFF. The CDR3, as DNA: TGTGCCAGCAGCCCGCGGGGCGGGTACACTGAAGCTTTCTTT.

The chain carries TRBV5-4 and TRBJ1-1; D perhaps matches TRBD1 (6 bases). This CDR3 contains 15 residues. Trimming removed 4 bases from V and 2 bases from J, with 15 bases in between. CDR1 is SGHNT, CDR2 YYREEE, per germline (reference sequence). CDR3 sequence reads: CASSLTRTANTEAFF. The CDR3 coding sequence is TGTGCCAGCAGCCTCACACGGACAGCAAACACTGAAGCTTTCTTT.

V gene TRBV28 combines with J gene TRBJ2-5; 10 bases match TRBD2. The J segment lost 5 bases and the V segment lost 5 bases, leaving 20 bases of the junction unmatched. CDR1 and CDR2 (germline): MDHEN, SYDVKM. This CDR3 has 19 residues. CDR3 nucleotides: TGTGCCAGCAGTCCCCCGGGGAGCGGAGCGGGGGGGGGTTTGGAGACCCAGTACTTC. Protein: CASSPPGSGAGGGLETQYF.

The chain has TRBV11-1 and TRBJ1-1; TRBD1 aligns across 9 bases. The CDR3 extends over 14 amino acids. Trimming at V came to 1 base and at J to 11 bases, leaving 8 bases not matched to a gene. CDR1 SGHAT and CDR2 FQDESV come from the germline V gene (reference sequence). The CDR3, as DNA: TGTGCCAGCAGCTTAGAAGGGACAGGGTTCGAGGCTTTCTTT. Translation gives CASSLEGTGFEAFF.

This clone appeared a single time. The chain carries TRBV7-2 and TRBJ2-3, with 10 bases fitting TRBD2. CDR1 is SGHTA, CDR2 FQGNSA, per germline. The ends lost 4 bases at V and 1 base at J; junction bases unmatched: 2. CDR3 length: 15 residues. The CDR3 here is CASSSGTSGTDTQYF. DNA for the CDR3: TGTGCCAGCAGCTCCGGGACTAGCGGCACAGATACGCAGTATTTT.

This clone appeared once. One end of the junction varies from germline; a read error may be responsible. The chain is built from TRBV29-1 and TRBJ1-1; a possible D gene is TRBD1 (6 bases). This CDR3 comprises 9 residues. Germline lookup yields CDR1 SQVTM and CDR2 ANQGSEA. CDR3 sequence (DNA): TGCAGCGTGGCCGGGACATTAACATTT. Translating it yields CSVAGTLTF.

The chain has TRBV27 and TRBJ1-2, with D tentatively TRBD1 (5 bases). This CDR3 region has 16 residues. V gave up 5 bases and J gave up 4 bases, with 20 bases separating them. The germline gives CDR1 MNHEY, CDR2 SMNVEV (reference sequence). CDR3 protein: CASSAALSDSFYGYTF. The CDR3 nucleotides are TGTGCCAGCAGTGCCGCCTTATCTGACAGTTTCTATGGCTACACCTTC.

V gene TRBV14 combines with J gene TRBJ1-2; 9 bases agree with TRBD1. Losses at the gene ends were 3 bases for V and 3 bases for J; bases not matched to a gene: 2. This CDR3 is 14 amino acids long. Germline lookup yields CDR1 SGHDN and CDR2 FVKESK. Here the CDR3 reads CASSHGDRDYGYTF. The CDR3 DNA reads TGTGCCAGCAGCCACGGGGACAGGGACTATGGCTACACCTTC.

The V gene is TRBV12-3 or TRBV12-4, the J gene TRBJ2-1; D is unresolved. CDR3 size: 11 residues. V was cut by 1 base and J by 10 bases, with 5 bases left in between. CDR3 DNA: TGTGCCAGCAGTTTAGTCCAAGAGCAGTTCTTC. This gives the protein CASSLVQEQFF.

The CDR3 nucleotides are TGTGCCAGCAGCCAAGGAGGACAGGGAGGTCACGATGGCTACACCTTC. Protein: CASSQGGQGGHDGYTF. V gene TRBV3-1 (or the pseudogene TRBV3-2) combines with J gene TRBJ1-2; TRBD1 matches 8 bases. CDR1 and CDR2 from the germline V gene are LGHDT and YNNKEL (reference sequence). J was trimmed by 6 bases and V by 1 base; bases with no gene match: 10. CDR3 length: 16 amino acids.

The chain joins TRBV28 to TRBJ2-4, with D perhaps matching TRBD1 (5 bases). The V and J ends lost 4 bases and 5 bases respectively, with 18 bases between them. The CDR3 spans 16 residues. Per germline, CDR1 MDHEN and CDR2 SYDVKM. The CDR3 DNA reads TGTGCCAGCAGTTCCCCCCTGAGACAGATCCAAAACATTCAGTACTTC. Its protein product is CASSSPLRQIQNIQYF.

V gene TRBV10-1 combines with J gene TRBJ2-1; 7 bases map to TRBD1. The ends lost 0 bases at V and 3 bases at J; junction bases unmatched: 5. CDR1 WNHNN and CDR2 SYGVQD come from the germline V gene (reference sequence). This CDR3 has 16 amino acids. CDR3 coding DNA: TGCGCCAGCAGTGAGTCACCCACAGGGGACTACAATGAGCAGTTCTTC. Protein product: CASSESPTGDYNEQFF.

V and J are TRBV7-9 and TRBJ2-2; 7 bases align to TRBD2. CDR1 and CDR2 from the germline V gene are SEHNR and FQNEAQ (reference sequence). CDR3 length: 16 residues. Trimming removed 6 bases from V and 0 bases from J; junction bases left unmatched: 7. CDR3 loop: CASSPTGTTNTGELFF. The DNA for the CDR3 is TGTGCCAGCAGTCCCACCGGGACTACGAACACCGGGGAGCTGTTTTTT. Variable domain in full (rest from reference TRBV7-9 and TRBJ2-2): DTGVSQNPRHKITKRGQNVTFRCDPISEHNRLYWYRQTLGQGPEFLTYFQNEAQLEKSRLLSDRFSAERPKGSFSTLEIQRTEQGDSAMYLCASSPTGTTNTGELFFGEGSRLTVL.

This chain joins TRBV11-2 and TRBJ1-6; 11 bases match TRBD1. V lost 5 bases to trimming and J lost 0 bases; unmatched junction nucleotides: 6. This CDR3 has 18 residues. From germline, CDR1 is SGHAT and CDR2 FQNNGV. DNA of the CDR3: TGTGCCAGCAGCGCAGGACAGGGGGCCAGCTCCTATAATTCACCCCTCCACTTT. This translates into CASSAGQGASSYNSPLHF.

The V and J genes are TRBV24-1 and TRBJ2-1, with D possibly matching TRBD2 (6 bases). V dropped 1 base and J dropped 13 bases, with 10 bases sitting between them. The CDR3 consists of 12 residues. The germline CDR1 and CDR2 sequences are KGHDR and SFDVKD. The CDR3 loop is CATSDFPGGQFF. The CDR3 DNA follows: TGTGCCACCAGTGATTTTCCCGGGGGTCAGTTCTTC.

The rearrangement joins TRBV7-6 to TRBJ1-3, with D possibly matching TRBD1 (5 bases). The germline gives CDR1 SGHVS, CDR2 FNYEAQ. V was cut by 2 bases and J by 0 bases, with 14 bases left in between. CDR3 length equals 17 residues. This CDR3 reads CASSLFSGPNSGNTIYF. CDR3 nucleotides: TGTGCCAGCAGCTTATTTTCAGGGCCTAACTCTGGAAACACCATATATTTT.

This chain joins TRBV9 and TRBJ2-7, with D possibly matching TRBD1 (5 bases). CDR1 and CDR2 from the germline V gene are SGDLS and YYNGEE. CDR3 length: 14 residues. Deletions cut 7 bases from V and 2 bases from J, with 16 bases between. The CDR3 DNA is TGTGCCAGCCCCCTAACAGGAGTTCCCTACGAGCAGTACTTC. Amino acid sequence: CASPLTGVPYEQYF.

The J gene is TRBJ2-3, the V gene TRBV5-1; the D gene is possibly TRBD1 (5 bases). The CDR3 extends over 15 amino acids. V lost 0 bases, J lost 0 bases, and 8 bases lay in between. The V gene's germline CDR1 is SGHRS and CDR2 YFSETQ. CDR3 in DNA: TGCGCCAGCAGCTTGGAGACAGCGAGCACAGATACGCAGTATTTT. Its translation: CASSLETASTDTQYF.

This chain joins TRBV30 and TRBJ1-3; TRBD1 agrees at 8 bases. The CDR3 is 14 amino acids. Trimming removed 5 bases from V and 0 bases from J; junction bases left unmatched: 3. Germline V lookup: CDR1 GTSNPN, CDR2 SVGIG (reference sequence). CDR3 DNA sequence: TGTGCCTGGGACAGGGGCCGCTCTGGAAACACCATATATTTT. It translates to CAWDRGRSGNTIYF.

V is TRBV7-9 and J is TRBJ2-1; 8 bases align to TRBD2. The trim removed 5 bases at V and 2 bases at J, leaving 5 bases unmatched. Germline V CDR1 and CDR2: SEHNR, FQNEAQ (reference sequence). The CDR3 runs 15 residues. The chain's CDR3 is CASSRTSGAYNEQFF. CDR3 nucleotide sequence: TGTGCCAGCAGCCGAACTAGCGGAGCCTACAATGAGCAGTTCTTC.